This passage covers 8 T cell receptor beta chains from one sample sequenced in a study of blood T cells in healthy people across ages. It was with a sample-barcoded 5' primer and a J-beta primer mix that a second PCR of roughly 6 to 12 cycles was run. TCRdb fed the 5' RACE reads into MiXCR, producing one record per CDR3 protein. The repertoire holds more than 600,000 distinct CDR3 sequences, with 25% as singletons. This sample was shared with a second study, whose subject was T cells of mothers and their children.

Material for sequencing was blood. Every receptor here comes from a boy between 10 and 17 years old in good health.

This clonotype has just a few counts. The V and J genes are TRBV12-3 or TRBV12-4 and TRBJ2-5; possibly TRBD1 for D (5 bases). V was cut by 1 base and J by 5 bases, with 11 bases left in between. The length of the CDR3 is 14 residues. CDR3 sequence: CASSLEGWMETQYF. For the CDR3, the DNA is TGTGCCAGCAGTTTAGAGGGGTGGATGGAGACCCAGTACTTC.

CDR3 sequence reads: CSVEYTGGIRETQYF. Here the CDR3 DNA reads TGCAGCGTTGAGTACACCGGCGGGATCAGAGAGACCCAGTACTTC. The chain uses TRBV29-1 and TRBJ2-5; possibly TRBD2 for D (6 bases). Looked up from germline, CDR1 is SQVTM and CDR2 is ANQGSEA. CDR3 size: 15 residues. V lost 3 bases and J lost 4, with 18 bases in between.

This clonotype was seen only a few times. The chain carries TRBV2 and TRBJ2-3, with D possibly TRBD1 on 5 matching bases. V lost 4 bases and J 0 bases, leaving 11 bases between the germline ends. CDR1 and CDR2 from the germline V gene are SNHLY and FYNNEI. The CDR3 has 15 residues. The CDR3 nucleotides are TGTGCCAGCAGTGTCGGACAACCCAGCACAGATACGCAGTATTTT. This codes for CASSVGQPSTDTQYF.

This clonotype was counted between two and nine times. The chain combines TRBV14 with TRBJ2-5, with D possibly TRBD2 on 6 matching bases. Germline CDR1 SGHDN, CDR2 FVKESK. The CDR3 spans 18 residues. Trimming took off 6 bases at V and 0 bases at J, with 23 bases between the two ends. CDR3 loop: CASSYHSTRGTHQETQYF. CDR3 bases: TGTGCCAGCAGTTATCATTCAACAAGAGGGACTCACCAAGAGACCCAGTACTTC.

This clonotype was seen more than once but under ten times. This sequence joins TRBV29-1 and TRBJ1-1; 8 bases fit TRBD1. The CDR3 consists of 13 residues. The ends lost 7 bases at V and 8 bases at J; junction bases unmatched: 12. Germline CDR1 and CDR2: SQVTM and ANQGSEA. CDR3 nucleotides: TGCAGCGCAGAAGGACAGGGCGGACCCGAAGCTTTCTTT. It specifies CSAEGQGGPEAFF.

The rearrangement joins TRBV3-1 to TRBJ2-4; perhaps D is TRBD1 or TRBD2 (5 bases each). V was pared by 1 base and J by 6 bases, with 13 bases between. Germline V gene sequence: CDR1 LGHDT, CDR2 YNNKEL (reference sequence). The CDR3 has 15 residues. The CDR3 spells CASSQVWQRGNIQYF. The CDR3 coding sequence is TGTGCCAGCAGCCAAGTGTGGCAGAGGGGAAACATTCAGTACTTC.

The V gene is TRBV15, the J gene TRBJ1-2; D not resolved. CDR1 LNHNV and CDR2 YYDKDF come from the germline V gene (reference sequence). CDR3 length equals 15 residues. V lost 1 base, J lost 3 bases, and 12 bases lay in between. The CDR3 DNA reads as TGTGCCACCAGCAGAGGGGATCGCCCTTACTATGGCTACACCTTC. Protein product: CATSRGDRPYYGYTF.

This chain joins TRBV28 and TRBJ2-5, with D tentatively TRBD2 (5 bases). Between the trimmed V and J ends, which lost 6 bases and 1 base, there was a span of 15 bases. CDR3 size: 15 residues. Germline values: CDR1 MDHEN, CDR2 SYDVKM. The CDR3: CASSPLRETQETQYF. CDR3 sequence (DNA): TGTGCCAGCAGCCCATTAAGGGAGACCCAAGAGACCCAGTACTTC.